This T cell receptor (beta chain) was documented in a study of blood T cells in healthy people across ages. Study-level findings and limits: PBMCs were not sorted, which prevented a conclusive comparison of naive versus antigen-experienced cells. Roughly linearly, TCR beta diversity per million T cells fell as age increased.

Between the trimmed V and J ends, which lost 1 base and 1 base, there was a span of 11 bases. The V gene's germline CDR1 is SGHKS and CDR2 YYEKEE (reference sequence). The CDR3 spans 15 residues. A second PCR, run for about 6 to 11 cycles, used a sample-barcoded 5' primer plus a J-beta primer mix. Per-sample output comprised a minimum of 2.5 million paired-end reads containing CDR3. TCRdb independently ran MiXCR on the 5' RACE reads; one entry per CDR3 protein. The sample comprises about 650,000 distinct CDR3 sequences, approximately 30% of which are singletons, and 15% rests with the top ten. With respect to this clonotype: Its antigen remains unknown.

The chain links TRBV5-5 to TRBJ1-1; no reliable D call. The sequence was collected from a woman aged 80 or over in good health. The specimen sequenced was blood. CDR3 amino acids: CASSLSPGTNTEAFF. For the CDR3, the DNA is TGTGCCAGCAGCTTGTCCCCCGGTACGAACACTGAAGCTTTCTTT.